These 20 T cell receptor beta chains were sequenced from one sample in a study of OX40 agonist ivuxolimab in advanced cancers. TCRdb keeps only in-frame clones here, not all; method: immunoSEQ multiplex PCR. The data hold 35,000 to 40,000 clones, with approximately 90% observed a single time. The specimen comprised CD4+ or CD8+ T cells sorted from blood, sampled in a trial of the OX40 agonist ivuxolimab. The receptor set was obtained from an adult with an advanced solid tumor such as melanoma, head and neck, liver or kidney cancer.

This clone was observed a handful of times. This chain uses TRBV19 with TRBJ2-7; 7 nucleotides align to TRBD1. The CDR3 sequence is 14 residues long. Germline V gene data show CDR1 as LNHDA and CDR2 as SQIVND (reference sequence). V lost 5 bases and J lost 2; bases outside the gene matches: 6. The chain's CDR3 is CASSPRDRTYEQYF. The CDR3, as DNA: TGTGCCAGTAGTCCCCGGGACAGAACCTACGAGCAGTACTTC.

This chain links TRBV6-1 with TRBJ1-5, with D possibly TRBD1 on 5 matching bases. The CDR3 loop spans 15 amino acids. Germline V gene data show CDR1 as MNHNS and CDR2 as SASEGT. V was pared by 2 bases and J by 7 bases, with 15 bases between. Here the CDR3 DNA reads TGTGCCAGCAGTGAAAAACGGGGGGGAGGCCAGCCCCAGCATTTT. Translating it yields CASSEKRGGGQPQHF.

This clone came up once. The rearrangement uses TRBV18 and TRBJ2-1; 8 nucleotides align to TRBD2. The CDR3 contains 18 residues. The V and J ends lost 3 bases and 8 bases, in that order; junction bases with no gene match: 18. Germline CDR1 is KGHSH and CDR2 is LQKENI. The CDR3 region has the DNA TGTGCCAGCTCACCCCGGAACACTCCGGGGGGGCTCGTCGATGAGCAGTTCTTC. Translating it yields CASSPRNTPGGLVDEQFF.

The V call is TRBV6-1, the J call TRBJ1-2; a possible D gene is TRBD1 (5 bases). The CDR3 consists of 15 residues. CDR1 and CDR2 (germline): MNHNS, SASEGT. Trimming cost V 8 bases and J 6 bases, with 22 bases left between them. The CDR3 region is CASSEVGPGVDGYTF. The CDR3 DNA is TGTGCCAGCTCCGAAGTCGGGCCGGGGGTTGATGGCTACACCTTC.

V gene TRBV7-8 combines with J gene TRBJ1-2; 8 bases match TRBD1. The CDR3 is made up of 16 amino acids. Germline V CDR1 and CDR2: SGHVS, FQNEAQ. V was clipped by 2 bases and J by 3 bases; unmatched bases: 8. DNA for the CDR3: TGTGCCAGCAGCTTATCCCCAGGGGGCGCTGACTATGGCTACACCTTC. Translated, it gives CASSLSPGGADYGYTF.

The chain employs TRBV29-1 and TRBJ2-1; 9 positions match TRBD2. The trim removed 7 bases at V and 6 bases at J, leaving 13 bases unmatched. CDR3 length: 15 residues. Germline values: CDR1 SQVTM, CDR2 ANQGSEA. This CDR3 is CSGGPAGGPSNEQFF. CDR3 DNA sequence: TGCAGCGGGGGTCCGGCGGGAGGGCCTAGCAATGAGCAGTTCTTC.

The rearrangement joins TRBV7-9 to TRBJ2-2; D assignment may be TRBD1 or TRBD2 (5 bases each). Germline V gene data show CDR1 as SEHNR and CDR2 as FQNEAQ (reference sequence). V was pared by 1 base and J by 6 bases, with 18 bases between. The CDR3 is 17 residues long. In DNA form, the CDR3 reads TGTGCCAGCAGCTTAGTATACCGGGACCCCCATCCCGGGGAGCTGTTTTTT. The encoded protein is CASSLVYRDPHPGELFF.

The J gene is TRBJ2-3, the V gene TRBV30; perhaps D is TRBD1 or TRBD2 (5 bases each). V lost 5 bases and J lost 2, with 5 bases in between. From germline, CDR1 is GTSNPN and CDR2 SVGIG (reference sequence). The length of the CDR3 is 11 residues. This CDR3 reads CAWGTTDTQYF. CDR3 in DNA: TGTGCCTGGGGGACCACAGATACGCAGTATTTT.

The chain uses TRBV28 and TRBJ2-2, with 8 bases lining up with TRBD2. V was clipped by 4 bases and J by 3 bases; unmatched bases: 4. From germline, CDR1 is MDHEN and CDR2 SYDVKM. This CDR3 has 15 residues. The CDR3 region has the DNA TGTGCCAGCAGTTCCGGACTAGCTCACACCGGGGAGCTGTTTTTT. This encodes CASSSGLAHTGELFF.

This clone is a singleton in its sample. The chain couples TRBV28 to TRBJ1-1, with D hard to call. The germline V and J ends were trimmed by 5 bases and 1 base, with 8 bases remaining between them. The CDR3 spans 13 residues. Germline CDR1 and CDR2: MDHEN and SYDVKM. Written as DNA, the CDR3 is TGTGCCAGCAGTCTCCACAGGAACACTGAAGCTTTCTTT. It yields the protein CASSLHRNTEAFF.

The chain employs TRBV5-6 and TRBJ2-7; 9 bases are shared with TRBD2. Trimming took 2 bases from V and 3 from J; bases not matched to a gene: 6. The CDR3 is made up of 15 amino acids. Germline V gene lookup returns CDR1 SGHDT and CDR2 YYEEEE. The CDR3 loop is CASSLRAGGLYEQYF. CDR3 nucleotide sequence: TGTGCCAGCAGCTTACGAGCGGGAGGTCTCTACGAGCAGTACTTC.

This chain joins TRBV4-1 and TRBJ2-3; possibly TRBD2 for D (5 bases). The germline gives CDR1 MGHRA, CDR2 YSYEKL. There are 15 residues in the CDR3. With 4 bases removed from V and 4 bases from J, the gap between germline ends came to 15 bases. CDR3 loop: CASSPPRGYADTQYF. The CDR3 DNA is TGCGCCAGCAGCCCCCCCCGGGGATACGCAGATACGCAGTATTTT.

V is TRBV4-2 and J is TRBJ1-5; unclear D gene. V gave up 4 bases and J gave up 3 bases, with 7 bases separating them. In germline, CDR1 is LGHNA, CDR2 YNFKEQ. This CDR3 is 13 amino acids long. CDR3 region: CASSPDLNQPQHF. The CDR3 nucleotides read TGTGCCAGCAGCCCGGATCTCAATCAGCCCCAGCATTTT.

J is TRBJ2-7 and V is TRBV7-9, with 8 bases that match TRBD1. V shed 4 bases, J shed 5 bases, and the junction held 7 bases outside the gene matches. Germline-derived CDR1 and CDR2 are SEHNR and FQNEAQ (reference sequence). The CDR3 runs 14 residues. The CDR3 sequence: CASSSTGGSDEQYF. Here the CDR3 DNA reads TGTGCCAGCAGCTCTACAGGGGGATCGGACGAGCAGTACTTC.

The V call is TRBV6-1, the J call TRBJ2-1; perhaps TRBD2 as D (6 bases). Germline V gene lookup returns CDR1 MNHNS and CDR2 SASEGT. The CDR3 runs to 15 residues. With 4 bases removed from V and 2 bases from J, the gap between germline ends came to 12 bases. CDR3 bases: TGTGCCAGCAGTGGGGACGGGAGTCCCTACAATGAGCAGTTCTTC. It codes for CASSGDGSPYNEQFF.

This clone was seen a single time. This sequence joins TRBV30 and TRBJ2-6, with D perhaps matching TRBD1 (6 bases). Trimming pared 0 bases from V and 0 bases from J, leaving 15 bases between. CDR3 length: 18 residues. Germline V gives CDR1 GTSNPN, CDR2 SVGIG (reference sequence). In DNA form, the CDR3 reads TGTGCCTGGAGTGTCATGGGACACCCTTTCTCTGGGGCCAACGTCCTGACTTTC. Encoded protein: CAWSVMGHPFSGANVLTF. The full variable domain, its missing parts supplied by reference TRBV30 and TRBJ2-6, is SQTIHQWPATLVQPVGSPLSLECTVEGTSNPNLYWYRQAAGRGLQLLFYSVGIGQISSEVPQNLSASRPQDRQFILSSKKLLLSDSGFYLCAWSVMGHPFSGANVLTFGAGSRLTVL.

The rearrangement joins TRBV5-1 to TRBJ2-3; 7 bases are a match to TRBD2. CDR3 size: 16 residues. Germline CDR1 SGHRS, CDR2 YFSETQ. The J segment lost 3 bases and the V segment lost 0 bases, leaving 7 bases of the junction unmatched. The CDR3 DNA follows: TGCGCCAGCAGCTTGGAGCGGGGCAGGATGACAGATACGCAGTATTTT. Translating gives CASSLERGRMTDTQYF.

The rearrangement uses TRBV28 and TRBJ1-5; TRBD1 might be the D (5 bases). The germline V gene encodes CDR1 MDHEN and CDR2 SYDVKM. The CDR3 is made up of 14 amino acids. V was clipped by 9 bases and J by 7 bases, with 19 bases between them. The CDR3 here is CASFSGQGTQPQHF. CDR3 DNA sequence: TGTGCCAGTTTCAGCGGGCAGGGAACGCAGCCCCAGCATTTT.

This chain links TRBV6-6 with TRBJ1-5; no clear D gene. V was clipped by 2 bases and J by 7 bases, with 9 bases between them. CDR3 length equals 13 residues. The germline V gene encodes CDR1 MNHNY and CDR2 SVGAGI (reference sequence). The CDR3 loop reads CASSYGPGQPQHF. DNA for the CDR3: TGTGCCAGCAGTTACGGCCCGGGCCAGCCCCAGCATTTT.

The chain uses TRBV5-5 and TRBJ2-7; tentative D call: TRBD1 (5 bases). Germline CDR1 SGHKS, CDR2 YYEKEE (reference sequence). The CDR3 is made up of 14 amino acids. Trimming took off 4 bases at V and 3 bases at J, with 14 bases between the two ends. Written as DNA, the CDR3 is TGTGCCAGCAGCCCCCGCAGGGATTTCTACGAGCAGTACTTC. Its translation is CASSPRRDFYEQYF.